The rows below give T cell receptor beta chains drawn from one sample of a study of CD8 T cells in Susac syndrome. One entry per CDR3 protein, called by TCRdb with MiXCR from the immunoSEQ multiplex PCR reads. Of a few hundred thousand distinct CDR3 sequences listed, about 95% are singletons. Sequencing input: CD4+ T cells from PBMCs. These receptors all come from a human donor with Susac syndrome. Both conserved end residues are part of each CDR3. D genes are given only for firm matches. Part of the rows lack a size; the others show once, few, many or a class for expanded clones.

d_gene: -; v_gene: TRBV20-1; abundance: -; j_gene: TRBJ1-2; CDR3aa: CSASVRAGPYGYTF; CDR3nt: TGCAGTGCTAGTGTTCGGGCAGGACCCTATGGCTACACCTTC
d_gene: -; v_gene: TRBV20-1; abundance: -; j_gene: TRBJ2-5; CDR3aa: CSASRSRQETQYF; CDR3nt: TGCAGTGCTAGCCGGAGCCGCCAAGAGACCCAGTACTTC
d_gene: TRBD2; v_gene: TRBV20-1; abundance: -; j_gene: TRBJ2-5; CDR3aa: CSALKGGGGRETQYF; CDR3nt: TGCAGTGCTCTCAAGGGCGGGGGTGGCCGGGAGACCCAGTACTTC
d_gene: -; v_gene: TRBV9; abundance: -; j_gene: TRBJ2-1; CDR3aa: CASSPGLYSSYNEQFF; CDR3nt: TGTGCCAGCAGCCCCGGACTCTACAGCTCCTACAATGAGCAGTTCTTC
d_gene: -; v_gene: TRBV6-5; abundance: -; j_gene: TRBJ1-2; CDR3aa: CASSYGRGEDYGYTF; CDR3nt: TGTGCCAGCAGTTACGGGCGGGGAGAAGACTATGGCTACACCTTC
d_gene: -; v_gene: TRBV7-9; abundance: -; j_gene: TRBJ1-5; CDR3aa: CASSPGGYSNQPQHF; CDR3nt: TGTGCCAGCAGCCCGGGGGGGTATAGCAATCAGCCCCAGCATTTT
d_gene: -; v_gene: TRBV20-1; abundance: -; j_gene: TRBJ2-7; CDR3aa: CSARDRDNGYEQYF; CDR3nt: TGCAGTGCTAGAGACCGGGACAACGGCTACGAGCAGTACTTC
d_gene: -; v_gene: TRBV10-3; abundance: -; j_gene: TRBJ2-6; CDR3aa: CAISEPGQQSSGANVLTF; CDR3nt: TGTGCCATCAGTGAGCCCGGACAGCAAAGCTCTGGGGCCAACGTCCTGACTTTC
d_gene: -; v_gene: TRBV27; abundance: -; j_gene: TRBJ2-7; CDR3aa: CATQPWTASYEQYF; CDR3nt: TGTGCCACTCAGCCTTGGACAGCCTCCTACGAGCAGTACTTC
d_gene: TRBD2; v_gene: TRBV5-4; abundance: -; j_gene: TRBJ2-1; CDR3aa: CASSLLAAYNEQFF; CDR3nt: TGTGCCAGCAGCTTACTAGCGGCCTACAATGAGCAGTTCTTC
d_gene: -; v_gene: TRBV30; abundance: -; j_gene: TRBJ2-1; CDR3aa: CAWVPDKAIEQFF; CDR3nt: TGTGCCTGGGTGCCCGACAAGGCTATTGAGCAGTTCTTC
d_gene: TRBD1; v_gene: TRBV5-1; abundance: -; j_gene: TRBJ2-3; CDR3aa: CASSQTGGMDTQYF; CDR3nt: TGCGCCAGCAGCCAGACAGGGGGGATGGATACGCAGTATTTT
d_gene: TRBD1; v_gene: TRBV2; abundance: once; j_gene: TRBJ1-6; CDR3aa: CASSEVGQDNSPLHF; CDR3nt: TGTGCCAGCAGTGAAGTCGGACAGGATAATTCACCCCTCCACTTT
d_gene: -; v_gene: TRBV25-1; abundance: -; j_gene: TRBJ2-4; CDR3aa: CASSEQGKNIQYF; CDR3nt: TGTGCCAGCAGTGAACAGGGCAAAAACATTCAGTACTTC
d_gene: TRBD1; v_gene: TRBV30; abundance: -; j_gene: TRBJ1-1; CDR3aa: CAWRRDRGTGNAFF; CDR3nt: TGTGCCTGGAGGCGGGACAGGGGGACAGGCAACGCTTTCTTT